One T cell receptor beta chain is described in this entry. This entry is derived from a study of cytomegalovirus exposure and HLA in healthy donors. PCR used 60 Vbeta primers and 13 Jbeta primers. Here immunoSEQ multiplex PCR was the method, and the copy in TCRdb shows in-frame clones only, minus some. This table has about 130,000 clones, less than 85% appearing once. Germline V gives CDR1 SEHNR, CDR2 FQNEAQ (reference sequence). This CDR3 is 19 amino acids long. The TCR originated in a man aged 25 to 40 in good health and CMV-seropositive. The genes are TRBV7-9 and TRBJ2-5, with 9 bases aligning to TRBD1. Gene TRBJ2-7 matches the end of the DNA better, so the J call may be wrong. Sequences were obtained from PBMCs. CDR3 in amino acids: CASSRIGGPWDRATYEQYF. As DNA, the CDR3 is TGTGCCAGCAGCCGAATAGGGGGACCGTGGGACAGGGCGACCTACGAGCAGTACTTC.